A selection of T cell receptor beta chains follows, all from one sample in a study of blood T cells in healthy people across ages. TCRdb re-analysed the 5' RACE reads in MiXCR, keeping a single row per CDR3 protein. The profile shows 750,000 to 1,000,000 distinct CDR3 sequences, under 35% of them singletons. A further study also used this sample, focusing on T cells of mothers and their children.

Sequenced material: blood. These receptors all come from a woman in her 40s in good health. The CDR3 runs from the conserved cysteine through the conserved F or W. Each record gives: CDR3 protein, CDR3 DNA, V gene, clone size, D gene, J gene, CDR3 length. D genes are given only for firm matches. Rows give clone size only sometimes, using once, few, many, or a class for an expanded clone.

cdr3_aa: CSVGQRQETQYF; cdr3_nt: TGCAGCGTTGGACAGAGACAGGAGACCCAGTACTTC; v_call: TRBV29-1; clone_size: few; d_call: .; j_call: TRBJ2-5; cdr3_length: 12
cdr3_aa: CSARSGGSSYEQYF; cdr3_nt: TGCAGTGCTAGATCTGGGGGCAGCTCCTACGAGCAGTACTTC; v_call: TRBV20-1; clone_size: many; d_call: .; j_call: TRBJ2-7; cdr3_length: 14
cdr3_aa: CASAIPPGRGGIGYTF; cdr3_nt: TGTGCCAGCGCGATTCCACCAGGACGGGGAGGGATTGGCTACACCTTC; v_call: TRBV28; clone_size: .; d_call: .; j_call: TRBJ1-2; cdr3_length: 16
cdr3_aa: CASSYPGTDQEIRYF; cdr3_nt: TGTGCCAGCAGCTACCCCGGGACGGACCAAGAGATCCGGTACTTC; v_call: TRBV5-5; clone_size: .; d_call: .; j_call: TRBJ2-5; cdr3_length: 15
cdr3_aa: CASSWTLNTEAFF; cdr3_nt: TGTGCCAGCAGCTGGACACTGAACACTGAAGCTTTCTTT; v_call: TRBV5-6; clone_size: .; d_call: .; j_call: TRBJ1-1; cdr3_length: 13
cdr3_aa: CASSQGQENIQYF; cdr3_nt: TGTGCCAGCAGCCAGGGACAGGAAAACATTCAGTACTTC; v_call: TRBV28; clone_size: .; d_call: TRBD1; j_call: TRBJ2-4; cdr3_length: 13
cdr3_aa: CAGSILQTTEAFF; cdr3_nt: TGTGCCGGCAGTATCCTCCAGACGACTGAAGCTTTCTTT; v_call: TRBV6-2/TRBV6-3; clone_size: .; d_call: .; j_call: TRBJ1-1; cdr3_length: 13
cdr3_aa: CSAIGTSGAYEQYF; cdr3_nt: TGCAGTGCTATAGGGACTAGCGGGGCCTACGAGCAGTACTTC; v_call: TRBV20-1; clone_size: .; d_call: TRBD2; j_call: TRBJ2-7; cdr3_length: 14
cdr3_aa: CASSFLDRGDQPQHF; cdr3_nt: TGTGCCAGCAGCTTTCTGGACAGGGGCGATCAGCCCCAGCATTTT; v_call: TRBV7-2; clone_size: .; d_call: TRBD1; j_call: TRBJ1-5; cdr3_length: 15
cdr3_aa: CASSDRGATEAFF; cdr3_nt: TGTGCCAGCAGTGACAGGGGCGCCACTGAAGCTTTCTTT; v_call: TRBV6-4; clone_size: few; d_call: .; j_call: TRBJ1-1; cdr3_length: 13
cdr3_aa: CAGSPDRILHNYGYTF; cdr3_nt: TGTGCCGGCAGTCCGGACAGAATCTTGCATAACTATGGCTACACCTTC; v_call: TRBV6-2/TRBV6-3; clone_size: few; d_call: .; j_call: TRBJ1-2; cdr3_length: 16
cdr3_aa: CASRRGQINSPLHF; cdr3_nt: TGTGCCAGCAGGCGTGGACAAATCAATTCACCCCTCCACTTT; v_call: TRBV5-6; clone_size: .; d_call: .; j_call: TRBJ1-6; cdr3_length: 14
cdr3_aa: CSVAGGGDQPQHF; cdr3_nt: TGCAGCGTTGCGGGTGGGGGGGATCAGCCCCAGCATTTT; v_call: TRBV29-1; clone_size: .; d_call: .; j_call: TRBJ1-5; cdr3_length: 13
cdr3_aa: CASRPAGTGTDTQYF; cdr3_nt: TGTGCCAGCAGACCGGCCGGGACAGGCACAGATACGCAGTATTTT; v_call: TRBV6-5; clone_size: .; d_call: TRBD1; j_call: TRBJ2-3; cdr3_length: 15
cdr3_aa: CASSVSGGDYGYTF; cdr3_nt: TGTGCCAGCAGTGTGAGCGGGGGGGACTATGGCTACACCTTC; v_call: TRBV28; clone_size: .; d_call: .; j_call: TRBJ1-2; cdr3_length: 14
cdr3_aa: CASSRSGGVQETQYF; cdr3_nt: TGTGCTAGCAGCCGAAGCGGGGGGGTGCAAGAGACCCAGTACTTC; v_call: TRBV7-7; clone_size: few; d_call: TRBD2; j_call: TRBJ2-5; cdr3_length: 15
cdr3_aa: CATAPGQGRQETQYF; cdr3_nt: TGTGCTACTGCCCCGGGACAGGGGAGACAAGAGACCCAGTACTTC; v_call: TRBV7-7; clone_size: .; d_call: TRBD1; j_call: TRBJ2-5; cdr3_length: 15
cdr3_aa: CSEAGGTDTQYF; cdr3_nt: TGCAGTGAAGCGGGGGGCACAGATACGCAGTATTTT; v_call: TRBV20-1; clone_size: many; d_call: TRBD2; j_call: TRBJ2-3; cdr3_length: 12
cdr3_aa: CSARDREGKETQYF; cdr3_nt: TGCAGTGCTAGAGATCGGGAGGGGAAAGAGACCCAGTACTTC; v_call: TRBV20-1; clone_size: medium-sized; d_call: TRBD2; j_call: TRBJ2-5; cdr3_length: 14
cdr3_aa: CASSDSLQETQYF; cdr3_nt: TGTGCCAGCAGCGACAGTCTCCAAGAGACCCAGTACTTC; v_call: TRBV18; clone_size: many; d_call: .; j_call: TRBJ2-5; cdr3_length: 13
cdr3_aa: CASRGAGNSYEQYF; cdr3_nt: TGTGCCAGCAGAGGGGCAGGGAACTCCTACGAGCAGTACTTC; v_call: TRBV28; clone_size: many; d_call: .; j_call: TRBJ2-7; cdr3_length: 14
cdr3_aa: CASRRTTFYEQYF; cdr3_nt: TGTGCCAGCAGGCGGACAACCTTCTACGAGCAGTACTTC; v_call: TRBV12-3/TRBV12-4; clone_size: many; d_call: .; j_call: TRBJ2-7; cdr3_length: 13
cdr3_aa: CASTPGRGRYGYTF; cdr3_nt: TGTGCCAGCACCCCTGGCAGGGGCCGCTATGGCTACACCTTC; v_call: TRBV7-2; clone_size: few; d_call: .; j_call: TRBJ1-2; cdr3_length: 14
cdr3_aa: CASSQADFRSGGYTF; cdr3_nt: TGCGCCAGCAGCCAAGCGGACTTTCGAAGCGGTGGCTACACCTTC; v_call: TRBV4-1; clone_size: .; d_call: .; j_call: TRBJ1-2; cdr3_length: 15
cdr3_aa: CASSHGTGQSNQPQHF; cdr3_nt: TGTGCCAGCAGCCATGGGACAGGGCAAAGCAATCAGCCCCAGCATTTT; v_call: TRBV3-1; clone_size: many; d_call: TRBD1; j_call: TRBJ1-5; cdr3_length: 16
cdr3_aa: CASSQDTGEQYF; cdr3_nt: TGCGCCAGCAGCCAAGATACCGGCGAGCAGTACTTC; v_call: TRBV4-1; clone_size: once; d_call: .; j_call: TRBJ2-7; cdr3_length: 12
cdr3_aa: CATPKRPETQYF; cdr3_nt: TGTGCCACCCCCAAGAGACCAGAGACCCAGTACTTC; v_call: TRBV7-9; clone_size: many; d_call: .; j_call: TRBJ2-5; cdr3_length: 12
cdr3_aa: CASSYPSLPGRSNQPQHF; cdr3_nt: TGTGCCAGCAGTTACCCCAGCCTTCCTGGGAGGAGCAATCAGCCCCAGCATTTT; v_call: TRBV6-6; clone_size: many; d_call: .; j_call: TRBJ1-5; cdr3_length: 18
cdr3_aa: CASSFPPPQAETQYF; cdr3_nt: TGTGCCAGCAGCTTCCCACCCCCCCAGGCGGAGACCCAGTACTTC; v_call: TRBV7-9; clone_size: many; d_call: .; j_call: TRBJ2-5; cdr3_length: 15
cdr3_aa: CASRVSGGADETQYF; cdr3_nt: TGTGCCAGCAGGGTTAGCGGGGGGGCAGATGAGACCCAGTACTTC; v_call: TRBV7-8; clone_size: many; d_call: TRBD2; j_call: TRBJ2-5; cdr3_length: 15
cdr3_aa: CASSHQDSGGDLNEQYF; cdr3_nt: TGTGCCAGCAGCCACCAGGATAGCGGGGGGGATCTGAATGAGCAGTACTTC; v_call: TRBV4-2; clone_size: .; d_call: TRBD2; j_call: TRBJ2-7; cdr3_length: 17
cdr3_aa: CASGTASNQPQHF; cdr3_nt: TGTGCCAGCGGGACTGCTAGCAATCAGCCCCAGCATTTT; v_call: TRBV25-1; clone_size: many; d_call: .; j_call: TRBJ1-5; cdr3_length: 13
cdr3_aa: CASKGYNDEQFF; cdr3_nt: TGTGCCAGCAAAGGGTATAACGATGAGCAGTTCTTC; v_call: TRBV28; clone_size: few; d_call: .; j_call: TRBJ2-1; cdr3_length: 12
cdr3_aa: CASSYDMPGGSLYSNQPQHF; cdr3_nt: TGTGCCAGCAGTTACGATATGCCAGGGGGCTCCCTTTATAGCAATCAGCCCCAGCATTTT; v_call: TRBV6-5; clone_size: once; d_call: TRBD1; j_call: TRBJ1-5; cdr3_length: 20
cdr3_aa: CSANPGQGDYNEQFF; cdr3_nt: TGCAGTGCTAACCCGGGACAGGGGGATTACAATGAGCAGTTCTTC; v_call: TRBV20-1; clone_size: .; d_call: TRBD1; j_call: TRBJ2-1; cdr3_length: 15
cdr3_aa: CAVGLGSGEQFF; cdr3_nt: TGTGCCGTAGGATTGGGGTCGGGTGAGCAGTTCTTC; v_call: TRBV10-3; clone_size: .; d_call: .; j_call: TRBJ2-1; cdr3_length: 12
cdr3_aa: CASSLWRDTYEQYF; cdr3_nt: TGTGCCAGCAGCTTATGGCGGGACACCTACGAGCAGTACTTC; v_call: TRBV7-2; clone_size: .; d_call: .; j_call: TRBJ2-7; cdr3_length: 14
cdr3_aa: CSARTLAGGPSDTQYF; cdr3_nt: TGCAGTGCTAGAACACTAGCGGGGGGGCCCTCAGATACGCAGTATTTT; v_call: TRBV20-1; clone_size: .; d_call: TRBD2; j_call: TRBJ2-3; cdr3_length: 16
cdr3_aa: CASSLRGDSNLVSNTEAFF; cdr3_nt: TGTGCTAGCAGCTTGAGGGGGGACTCTAACCTCGTCTCGAACACTGAAGCTTTCTTT; v_call: TRBV7-7; clone_size: .; d_call: .; j_call: TRBJ1-1; cdr3_length: 19
cdr3_aa: CASSYSDRGLAEQFF; cdr3_nt: TGTGCCAGCAGTTACTCCGACAGGGGGCTAGCCGAGCAGTTCTTC; v_call: TRBV6-2/TRBV6-3; clone_size: .; d_call: TRBD1; j_call: TRBJ2-1; cdr3_length: 15
cdr3_aa: CASRTTGSQYF; cdr3_nt: TGTGCCAGCAGGACCACAGGCTCCCAGTACTTC; v_call: TRBV6-2/TRBV6-3; clone_size: once; d_call: .; j_call: TRBJ2-4; cdr3_length: 11
cdr3_aa: CAVALDRRNTEAFF; cdr3_nt: TGTGCCGTAGCCCTGGACAGGAGGAACACTGAAGCTTTCTTT; v_call: TRBV28; clone_size: many; d_call: TRBD1; j_call: TRBJ1-1; cdr3_length: 14